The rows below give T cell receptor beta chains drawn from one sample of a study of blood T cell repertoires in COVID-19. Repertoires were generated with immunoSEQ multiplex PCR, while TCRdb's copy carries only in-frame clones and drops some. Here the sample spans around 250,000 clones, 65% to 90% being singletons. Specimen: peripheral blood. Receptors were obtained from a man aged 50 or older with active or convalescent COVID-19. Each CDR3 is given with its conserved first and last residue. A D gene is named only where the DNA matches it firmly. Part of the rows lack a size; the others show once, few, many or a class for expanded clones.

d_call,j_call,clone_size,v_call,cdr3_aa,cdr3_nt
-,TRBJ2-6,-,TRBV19,CASSPMGRGAGANVLTF,TGTGCCAGTAGTCCGATGGGCAGGGGGGCTGGGGCCAACGTCCTGACTTTC
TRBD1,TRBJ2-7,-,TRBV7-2,CASSPIGQGAYEQYF,TGTGCCAGCAGCCCGATAGGACAGGGAGCCTACGAGCAGTACTTC
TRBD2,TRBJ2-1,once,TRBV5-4,CASSQNRGDEQFF,TGTGCCAGCAGTCAAAACCGGGGGGATGAGCAGTTCTTC
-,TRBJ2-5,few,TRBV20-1,CSALLETQYF,TGCAGTGCTTTACTCGAGACCCAGTACTTC
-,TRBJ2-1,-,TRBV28,CASSSGGVHEQFF,TGTGCCAGCAGCTCAGGAGGGGTCCATGAGCAGTTCTTC
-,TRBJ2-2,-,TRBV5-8,CASSPVSGSIGELFF,TGTGCCAGCAGCCCGGTGTCCGGTAGCATCGGGGAGCTGTTTTTT
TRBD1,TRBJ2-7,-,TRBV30,CAWSVEDRGTYEQYF,TGTGCCTGGAGTGTAGAGGACAGGGGAACCTACGAGCAGTACTTC
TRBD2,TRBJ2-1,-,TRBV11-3,CASSPRTSGSNEQFF,TGTGCCAGCAGCCCTAGGACTAGCGGCTCCAATGAGCAGTTCTTC
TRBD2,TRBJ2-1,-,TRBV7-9,CASSLGLAEKNEQFF,TGTGCCAGCAGCTTGGGGCTAGCGGAAAAGAATGAGCAGTTCTTC
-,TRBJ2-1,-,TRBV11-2,CASSLDSYNEQFF,TGTGCCAGCAGCCTGGACAGTTACAATGAGCAGTTCTTC
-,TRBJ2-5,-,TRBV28,CASSHDSLQETQYF,TGTGCCAGCAGCCACGACAGTCTTCAAGAGACCCAGTACTTC
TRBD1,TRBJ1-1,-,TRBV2,CASSGQENTEAFF,TGTGCCAGCAGCGGACAGGAGAACACTGAAGCTTTCTTT
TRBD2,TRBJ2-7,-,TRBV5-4,CASSGGLAGSHSYEQYF,TGTGCCAGCAGCGGAGGACTAGCGGGAAGCCACTCCTACGAGCAGTACTTC
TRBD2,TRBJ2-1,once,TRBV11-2,CASSLGLAGDREQFF,TGTGCCAGCAGCCTGGGACTAGCGGGAGACAGAGAGCAGTTCTTC
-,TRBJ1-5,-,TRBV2,CASSGEDQPQHF,TGTGCCAGCAGTGGAGAAGATCAGCCCCAGCATTTT
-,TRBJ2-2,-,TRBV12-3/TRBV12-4,CASSSGAGELFF,TGTGCCAGCAGTTCGGGGGCCGGGGAGCTGTTTTTT
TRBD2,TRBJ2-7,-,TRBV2,CASSLAGVSLADF,TGTGCCAGCAGTCTAGCGGGAGTCAGCCTGGCGGACTTC
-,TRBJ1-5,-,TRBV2,CASSAGPNQPQHF,TGTGCCAGCAGTGCGGGTCCGAATCAGCCCCAGCATTTT
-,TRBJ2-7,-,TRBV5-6,CASSLKSGAHEQYF,TGTGCCAGCAGCTTGAAATCAGGGGCGCACGAGCAGTACTTC
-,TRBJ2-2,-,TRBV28,CASTQGSVHTGELFF,TGTGCCAGTACTCAGGGATCGGTCCACACCGGGGAGCTGTTTTTT
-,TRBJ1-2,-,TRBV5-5,CASSPRAGLNYGYTF,TGTGCCAGCAGCCCCCGGGCAGGACTTAACTATGGCTACACCTTC
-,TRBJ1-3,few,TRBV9,CASSVGRGNTIYF,TGTGCCAGCAGCGTAGGTCGGGGAAACACCATATATTTT
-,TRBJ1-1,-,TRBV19,CASSIHPQGFTEAFF,TGTGCCAGTAGTATTCACCCACAGGGTTTTACTGAAGCTTTCTTT
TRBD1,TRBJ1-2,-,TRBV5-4,CASSLGQGNYGYTF,TGTGCCAGCAGCTTAGGACAGGGGAACTATGGCTACACCTTC
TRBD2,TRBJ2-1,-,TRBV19,CASSIDLLAGEGFNEQFF,TGTGCCAGTAGTATAGACCTTTTAGCGGGAGAAGGTTTCAATGAGCAGTTCTTC
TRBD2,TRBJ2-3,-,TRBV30,CAWSVLTSRDTQYF,TGTGCCTGGAGTGTATTGACTAGCAGGGATACGCAGTATTTT
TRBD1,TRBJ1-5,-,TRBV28,CASLSPGTGRGVRNQPQHF,TGTGCCAGCCTGAGCCCAGGGACAGGTAGAGGGGTTCGCAATCAGCCCCAGCATTTT
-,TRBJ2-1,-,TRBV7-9,CASSPRPPATSYNEQFF,TGTGCCAGCAGCCCCCGGCCTCCAGCGACCTCCTACAATGAGCAGTTCTTC
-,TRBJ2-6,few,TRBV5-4,CASSLDSPRSGANVLTF,TGTGCCAGCAGTTTGGACTCTCCTCGCTCTGGGGCCAACGTCCTGACTTTC
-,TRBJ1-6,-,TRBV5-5,CASSLDTYSNSPLHF,TGTGCCAGCAGCTTGGACACATACAGTAATTCACCCCTCCACTTT
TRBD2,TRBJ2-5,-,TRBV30,CAWLPDPAGVGETQYF,TGTGCCTGGTTGCCGGACCCAGCGGGAGTTGGGGAGACCCAGTACTTC
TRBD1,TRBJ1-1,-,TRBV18,CASSPQRTGVTTEAFF,TGTGCCAGCTCACCACAAAGAACAGGGGTGACCACTGAAGCTTTCTTT
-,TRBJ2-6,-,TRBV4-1,CASSQDPGVASGANVLTF,TGCGCCAGCAGCCAAGATCCCGGGGTAGCCTCTGGGGCCAACGTCCTGACTTTC
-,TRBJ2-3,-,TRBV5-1,CASRGSGLDEDTQYF,TGCGCCAGCAGAGGGTCGGGACTTGATGAGGATACGCAGTATTTT
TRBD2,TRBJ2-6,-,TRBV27,CASSLLAGASGANVLTF,TGTGCCAGCAGTTTGTTAGCGGGGGCCTCTGGGGCCAACGTCCTGACTTTC
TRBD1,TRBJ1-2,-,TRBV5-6,CASSSNGRTGGDYGYTF,TGTGCCAGCAGCTCGAACGGTCGTACAGGGGGGGACTATGGCTACACCTTC
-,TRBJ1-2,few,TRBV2,CASESTEGNYGYTF,TGTGCCAGCGAGTCGACAGAAGGAAACTATGGCTACACCTTC
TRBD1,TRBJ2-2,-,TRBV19,CASSIFRGLNTGELFF,TGTGCCAGTAGTATTTTCAGGGGGCTAAACACCGGGGAGCTGTTTTTT
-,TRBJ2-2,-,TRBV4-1,CASSQEVGNTGELFF,TGCGCCAGCAGCCAAGAAGTCGGGAACACCGGGGAGCTGTTTTTT
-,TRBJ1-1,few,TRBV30,CAWSATVGETEAFF,TGTGCCTGGAGTGCTACGGTAGGAGAAACTGAAGCTTTCTTT
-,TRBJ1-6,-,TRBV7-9,CASSLALADNSPLHF,TGTGCCAGCAGCTTAGCGCTTGCAGATAATTCACCCCTCCACTTT
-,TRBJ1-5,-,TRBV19,CASSPGGDGQPQHF,TGTGCCAGTAGCCCGGGGGGGGACGGTCAGCCCCAGCATTTT
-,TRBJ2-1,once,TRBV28,CASSPASSYNEQFF,TGTGCCAGCAGTCCCGCTAGCTCCTACAATGAGCAGTTCTTC
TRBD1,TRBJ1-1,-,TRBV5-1,CASSPLSTGETEAFF,TGCGCCAGCAGCCCATTATCGACAGGGGAGACTGAAGCTTTCTTT
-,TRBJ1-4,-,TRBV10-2,CASSESAGWGEKLFF,TGCGCCAGCAGTGAGTCTGCGGGCTGGGGTGAAAAACTGTTTTTT
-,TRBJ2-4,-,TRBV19,CASSIGGVGIQYF,TGTGCCAGTAGTATAGGGGGGGTAGGCATTCAGTACTTC
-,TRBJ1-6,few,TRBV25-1,CASSSILRDNYNSPLHF,TGTGCCAGCAGTTCGATCCTCCGGGACAACTATAATTCACCCCTCCACTTT
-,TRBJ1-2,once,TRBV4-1,CASSPRGDYGYTF,TGCGCCAGCAGCCCTCGGGGGGACTATGGCTACACCTTC
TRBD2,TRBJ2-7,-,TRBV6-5,CASESSGQGEQYF,TGTGCCAGTGAGTCTAGCGGGCAGGGGGAGCAGTACTTC
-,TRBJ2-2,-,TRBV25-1,CASNSFGELFF,TGTGCCAGCAATAGCTTCGGGGAGCTGTTTTTT
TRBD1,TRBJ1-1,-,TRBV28,CASHSRGRGTEAFF,TGTGCCAGTCACTCAAGGGGGCGAGGCACTGAAGCTTTCTTT
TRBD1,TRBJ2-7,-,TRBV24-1,CATSDPRQGSYEQYF,TGTGCCACCAGTGACCCACGACAGGGGAGCTACGAGCAGTACTTC
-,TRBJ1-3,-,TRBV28,CAAGASGNTIYF,TGTGCCGCGGGGGCCTCTGGAAACACCATATATTTT
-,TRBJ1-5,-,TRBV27,CASSLGVVNQPQHF,TGTGCCAGCAGTTTGGGCGTAGTCAATCAGCCCCAGCATTTT
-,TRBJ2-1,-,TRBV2,CASTSDYNEQFF,TGTGCCAGCACTAGCGACTACAATGAGCAGTTCTTC
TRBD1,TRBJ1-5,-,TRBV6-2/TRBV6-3,CASSYPDRARIDQPQHF,TGTGCCAGCAGTTACCCGGACAGGGCGAGGATCGATCAGCCCCAGCATTTT
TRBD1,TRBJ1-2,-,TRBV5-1,CASSQTGNYGYTF,TGCGCCAGCAGCCAGACAGGGAACTATGGCTACACCTTC